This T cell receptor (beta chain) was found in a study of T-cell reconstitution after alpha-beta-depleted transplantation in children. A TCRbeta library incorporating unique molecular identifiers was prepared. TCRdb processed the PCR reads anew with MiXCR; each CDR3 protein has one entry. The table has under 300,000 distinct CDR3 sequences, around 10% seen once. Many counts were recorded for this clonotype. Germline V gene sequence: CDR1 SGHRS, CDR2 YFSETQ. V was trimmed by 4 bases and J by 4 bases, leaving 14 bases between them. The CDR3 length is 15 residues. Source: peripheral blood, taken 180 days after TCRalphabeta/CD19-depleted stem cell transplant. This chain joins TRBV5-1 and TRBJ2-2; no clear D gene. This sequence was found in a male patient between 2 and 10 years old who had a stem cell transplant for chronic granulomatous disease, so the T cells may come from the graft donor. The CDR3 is CASSPVAVLTGELFF. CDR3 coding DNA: TGCGCCAGCAGCCCGGTGGCAGTCCTCACCGGGGAGCTGTTTTTT.